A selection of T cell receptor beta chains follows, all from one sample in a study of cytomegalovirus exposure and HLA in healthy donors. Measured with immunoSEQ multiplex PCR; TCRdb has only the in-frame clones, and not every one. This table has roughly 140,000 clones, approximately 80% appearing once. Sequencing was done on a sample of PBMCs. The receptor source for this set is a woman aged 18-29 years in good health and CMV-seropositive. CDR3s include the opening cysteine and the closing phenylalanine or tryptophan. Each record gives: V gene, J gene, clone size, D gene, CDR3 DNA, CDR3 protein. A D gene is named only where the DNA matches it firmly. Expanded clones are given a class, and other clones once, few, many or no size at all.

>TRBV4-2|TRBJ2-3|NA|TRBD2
TGTGCCAGCAGCCAAGGGGGACTAGCGGGGAGGGCAGATACGCAGTATTTT
CASSQGGLAGRADTQYF
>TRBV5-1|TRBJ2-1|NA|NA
TGCGCCAGCAGCTTACTACTGGAAGTATGGTTCTTC
CASSLLLEVWFF
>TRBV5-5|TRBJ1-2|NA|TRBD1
TGTGCCAGCAGCTTAGACAGGGAGAAGGCCTTC
CASSLDREKAF
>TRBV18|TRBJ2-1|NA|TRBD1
TGTGCCAGTTACCGGGACAGGGGGGAGTACAATGAGCAGTTCTTC
CASYRDRGEYNEQFF
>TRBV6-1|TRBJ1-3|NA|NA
TGTGCCAGCAGTGAACGAGGGTGGGGAGATGGAAACACCATATATTTT
CASSERGWGDGNTIYF
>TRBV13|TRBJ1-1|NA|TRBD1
TGTGCCAGCAGCCAGGGGGGTCAGGGGGACACTGAAGCTTTCTTT
CASSQGGQGDTEAFF
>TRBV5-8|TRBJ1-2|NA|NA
TGTGCCAGCAACTTCCAGGGGCCTAACTATGGCTACACCTTC
CASNFQGPNYGYTF
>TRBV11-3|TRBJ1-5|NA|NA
TGTGCCAGCAACTCCCCCACGGGCGAGGGTTTTTGGGATCAGCCCCAGCATTTT
CASNSPTGEGFWDQPQHF
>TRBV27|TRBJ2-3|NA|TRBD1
TGTGCCAGCAGTTTCCTACCGGGACAGGGAGATACGCAGTATTTT
CASSFLPGQGDTQYF
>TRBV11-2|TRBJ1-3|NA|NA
TGTGCCAGCAGCACACGCAGGGGCCGCTCTGGAAACACCATATATTTT
CASSTRRGRSGNTIYF
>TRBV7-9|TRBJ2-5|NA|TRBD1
TGTGCCAGCAGCTTACCGATAGGGACAGGCGCACAAGAGACCCAGTACTTC
CASSLPIGTGAQETQYF
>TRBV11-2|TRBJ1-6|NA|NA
TGTGCCAGCAGCTTAGCCAGGGGATCGGTTTCACCCCTCCACTTT
CASSLARGSVSPLHF
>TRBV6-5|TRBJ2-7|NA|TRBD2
TGTGCCAGCAGTTACGACGGGGGGTCCTCCTACGAGCAGTACTTC
CASSYDGGSSYEQYF
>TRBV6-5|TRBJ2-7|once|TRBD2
TGTGCCAGCAGTTCCGGGACGGGGGGGTACGAGCAGTACTTC
CASSSGTGGYEQYF
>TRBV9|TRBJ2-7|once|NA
TGTGCCAGCAGCGTGACGACAACCCCCTACGAGCAGTACTTC
CASSVTTTPYEQYF
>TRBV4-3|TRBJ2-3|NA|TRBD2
TGCGCCAGCAGCCAAGAATCCTCCTGGACTAGCGCATATAGCACAGATACGCAGTATTTT
CASSQESSWTSAYSTDTQYF
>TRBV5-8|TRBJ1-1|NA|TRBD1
TGTGCCAGCAGCCTCCGGACAGGTGGGTTTGGCACTGAAGCTTTCTTT
CASSLRTGGFGTEAFF
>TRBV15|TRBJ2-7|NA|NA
TGTGCCACCAGCAGAGAATCCGGCGGGGAGCAGTACTTC
CATSRESGGEQYF
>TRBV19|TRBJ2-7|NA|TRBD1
TGTGCCAGTAGTATCGAACAGGGGAGCTCCTACGAGCAGTACTTC
CASSIEQGSSYEQYF
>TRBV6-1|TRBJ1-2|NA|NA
TGTGCCAGCAGCGTCGGGGAGATAAACTATGGCTACACCTTC
CASSVGEINYGYTF
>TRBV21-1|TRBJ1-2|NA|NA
TGTGCCGGATATCTGGACAGGGGGAAGTATGGCTACACCTTC
CAGYLDRGKYGYTF
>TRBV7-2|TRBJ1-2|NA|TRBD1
TGTGCCAGCAGCCCTGGGACAGGGATCTATGGCTACACCTTC
CASSPGTGIYGYTF
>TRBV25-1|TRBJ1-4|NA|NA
TGTGCCAGCAGTGAGGCCGTAGGGGTACGGGAAAAACTGTTTTTT
CASSEAVGVREKLFF
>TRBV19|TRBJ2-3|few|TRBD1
TGTGCCAGTAGTTCCAGGGGGACAGATACGCAGTATTTT
CASSSRGTDTQYF
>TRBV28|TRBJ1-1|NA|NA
TGTGCCAGCAGTCTCCCTCGGGGGAACACTGAAGCTTTCTTT
CASSLPRGNTEAFF
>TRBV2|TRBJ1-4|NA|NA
TGTGCCAGCAGCAGTCCGAGGGCCAGCTATTATGAAAAACTGTTTTTT
CASSSPRASYYEKLFF
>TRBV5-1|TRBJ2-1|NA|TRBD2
TGCGCCAGCAGCTTAGCGGGGGGGCCTGGTGAGCAGTTCTTC
CASSLAGGPGEQFF
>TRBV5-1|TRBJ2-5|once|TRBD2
TGCGCCAGCAGCATCGGACTAGCGGGGGCGCAACAAGAGACCCAGTACTTC
CASSIGLAGAQQETQYF
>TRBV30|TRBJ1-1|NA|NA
TGTGCCTGGAGTGTACAAGGGAGGAACACTGAAGCTTTCTTT
CAWSVQGRNTEAFF
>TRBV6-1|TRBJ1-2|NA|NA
TGTGCCAGCAGTCCCCCGCTGGGGGGGGCGGGTGGCTACACCTTC
CASSPPLGGAGGYTF
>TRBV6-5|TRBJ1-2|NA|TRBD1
TGTGCCAGCAGTTACGTACTAGGGACAGGGGGCTATGGCTACACCTTC
CASSYVLGTGGYGYTF
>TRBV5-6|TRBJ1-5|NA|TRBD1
TGTGCCAGCAGCCTGACAGGGCGCAATCAGCCCCAGCATTTT
CASSLTGRNQPQHF
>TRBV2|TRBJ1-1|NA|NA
TGTGCCAGCAGGGCAGGGGCTGCCCTTGACACTGAAGCTTTCTTT
CASRAGAALDTEAFF
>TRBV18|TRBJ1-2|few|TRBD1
TGTGCCAGCTCACCGGACAGGAACTATGGCTACACCTTC
CASSPDRNYGYTF
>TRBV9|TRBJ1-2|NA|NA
TGTGCCAGCAGCGTGACAGATAACTATGGCTACACCTTC
CASSVTDNYGYTF
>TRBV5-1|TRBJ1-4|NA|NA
TGCGCCAGCAGCTCGACCTCCGGGGTAGGCGAAAAACTGTTTTTT
CASSSTSGVGEKLFF
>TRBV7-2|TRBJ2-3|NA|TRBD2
TGTGCCAGCAGCTTGTCGCGGGGGGGGGCAGATACGCAGTATTTT
CASSLSRGGADTQYF
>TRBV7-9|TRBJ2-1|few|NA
TGTGCCAGCAGCCCACCGGGAGAGGTGGGTGAGCAGTTCTTC
CASSPPGEVGEQFF
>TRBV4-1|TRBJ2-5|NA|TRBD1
TGCGCCAGCAGCCAACCGGGACAGAAGGGGCCAAAAGAGACCCAGTACTTC
CASSQPGQKGPKETQYF
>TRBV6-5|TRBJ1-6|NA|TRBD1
TGTGCCAGCACCCTAGACAGGGTGGAAGGTACCCTCCACTTT
CASTLDRVEGTLHF
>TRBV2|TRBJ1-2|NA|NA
TGTGCCAGCAGGACGGACGCGGGGGGCTACTATGGCTACACCTTC
CASRTDAGGYYGYTF
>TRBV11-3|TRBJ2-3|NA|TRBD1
TGTGCCAGCAGCTCAACCACAGGGGGCTTGGGGACAGATACGCAGTATTTT
CASSSTTGGLGTDTQYF
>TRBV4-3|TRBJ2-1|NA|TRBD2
TGCGCCAGCAGCCAAGTAAAAACTAGCGGGGGATATGAGCAGTTCTTC
CASSQVKTSGGYEQFF
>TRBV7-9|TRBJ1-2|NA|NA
TGTGCCAGCAGCTCCAGGGGCAATTATGGCTACACCTTC
CASSSRGNYGYTF
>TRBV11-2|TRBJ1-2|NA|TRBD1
TGTGCCAGCAGCCGAGAACAGGGGGCCTTAGGCTACACCTTC
CASSREQGALGYTF
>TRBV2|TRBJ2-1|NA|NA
TGTGCCAGCAGCCAGTCGGGCAATGAGCAGTTCTTC
CASSQSGNEQFF
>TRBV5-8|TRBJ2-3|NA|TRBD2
TGTGCCAGCAGCTTGGGACTAGCGGGGGGTCCGGATACGCAGTATTTT
CASSLGLAGGPDTQYF
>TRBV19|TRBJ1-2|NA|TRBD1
TGTGCCAGTAGTGCAGTACAGGGGGCTCTCATCTATGGCTACACCTTC
CASSAVQGALIYGYTF
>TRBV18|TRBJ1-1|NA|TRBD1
TGTGCCAGCTCACCATCGGGACAGGGGAACACTGAAGCTTTCTTT
CASSPSGQGNTEAFF
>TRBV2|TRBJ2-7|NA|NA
TGTGCCAGCAGCCTACAGGGCCTCTCCTACGAGCAGTACTTC
CASSLQGLSYEQYF
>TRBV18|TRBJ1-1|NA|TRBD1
TGTGCCAGCTCACCCCTCCCGGGACAGGGGGCGAGGGACAACACTGAAGCTTTCTTT
CASSPLPGQGARDNTEAFF
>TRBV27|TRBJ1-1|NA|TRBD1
TGTGCCAGCAGTTTACAGGGACAGGGGGGTACTGAAGCTTTCTTT
CASSLQGQGGTEAFF
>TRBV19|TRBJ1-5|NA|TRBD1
TGTGCCAGTAGCCGAACAGGGGCGCGGGATCAGCCCCAGCATTTT
CASSRTGARDQPQHF
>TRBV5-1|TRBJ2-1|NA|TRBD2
TGCGCCAGCAACCCATTAGCGGGGGCGTCCTACAATGAGCAGTTCTTC
CASNPLAGASYNEQFF
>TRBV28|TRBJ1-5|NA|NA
TGTGCCAGCAGTTTCTTACCTGAACAGGGAAATCAGCCCCAGCATTTT
CASSFLPEQGNQPQHF
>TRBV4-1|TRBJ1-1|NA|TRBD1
TGCGCCAGCAGCCAAGAACAGGGGGATCACACTGAAGCTTTCTTT
CASSQEQGDHTEAFF
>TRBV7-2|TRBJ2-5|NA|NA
TGTGCCAGCAGCCTCTCGGGGGTGGAGACCCAGTACTTC
CASSLSGVETQYF
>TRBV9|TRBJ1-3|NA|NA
TGTGCCAGCAGCGCCGGAGCGGGGGGCCCTGGATCCGGAAACACCATATATTTT
CASSAGAGGPGSGNTIYF